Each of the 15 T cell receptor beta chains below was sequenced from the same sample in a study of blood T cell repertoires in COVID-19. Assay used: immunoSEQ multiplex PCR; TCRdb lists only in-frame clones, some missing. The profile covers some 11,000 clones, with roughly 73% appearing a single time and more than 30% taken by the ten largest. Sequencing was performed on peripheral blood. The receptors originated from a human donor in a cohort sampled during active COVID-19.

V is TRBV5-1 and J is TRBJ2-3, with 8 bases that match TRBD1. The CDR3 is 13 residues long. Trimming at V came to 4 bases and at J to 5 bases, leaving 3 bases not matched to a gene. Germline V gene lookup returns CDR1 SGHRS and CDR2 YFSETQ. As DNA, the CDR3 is TGCGCCAGCAGCGACAGGGGAGGAGATACGCAGTATTTT. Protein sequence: CASSDRGGDTQYF.

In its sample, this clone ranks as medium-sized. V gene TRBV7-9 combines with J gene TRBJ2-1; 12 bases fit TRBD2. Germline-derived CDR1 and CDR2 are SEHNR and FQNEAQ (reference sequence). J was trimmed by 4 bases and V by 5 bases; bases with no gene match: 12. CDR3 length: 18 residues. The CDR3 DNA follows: TGTGCCAGCAGCATTTCCCTACCGACTAGCGGGGGTTACAATGAGCAGTTCTTC. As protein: CASSISLPTSGGYNEQFF.

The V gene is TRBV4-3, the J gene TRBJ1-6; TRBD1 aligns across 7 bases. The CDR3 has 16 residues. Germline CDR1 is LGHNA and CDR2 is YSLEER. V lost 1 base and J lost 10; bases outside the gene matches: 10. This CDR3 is CASSQGHRGRVSPLHF. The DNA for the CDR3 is TGCGCCAGCAGCCAAGGCCACAGGGGAAGAGTATCACCCCTCCACTTT.

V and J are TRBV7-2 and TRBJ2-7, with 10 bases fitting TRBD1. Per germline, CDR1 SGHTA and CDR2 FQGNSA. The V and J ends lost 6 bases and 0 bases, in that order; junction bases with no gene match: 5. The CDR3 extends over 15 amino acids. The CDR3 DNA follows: TGTGCCAGCAGGACCCGGACAGGGGGCTCCTACGAGCAGTACTTC. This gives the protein CASRTRTGGSYEQYF.

The CDR3 reads CSVEVERLGLYEQYF. The CDR3 coding sequence is TGCAGCGTTGAAGTCGAAAGACTCGGATTGTACGAGCAGTACTTC. The chain combines TRBV29-1 with TRBJ2-7; unclear D gene. Per the germline V gene, CDR1 is SQVTM and CDR2 is ANQGSEA. Trimming cost V 1 base and J 4 bases, with 17 bases left between them. CDR3 size: 15 residues.

As DNA, the CDR3 is TGTGCCAGCAGCTTAGCGGGCTGGGAGGCTGGCTACACCTTC. Its protein product is CASSLAGWEAGYTF. The chain joins TRBV7-6 to TRBJ1-2; D remains unclear. Trimming removed 0 bases from V and 7 bases from J, with 12 bases in between. Germline V lookup: CDR1 SGHVS, CDR2 FNYEAQ. There are 14 residues in the CDR3. Looking up the rest from reference TRBV7-6 and TRBJ1-2 gives the full variable domain: GAGVSQSPRYKVTKRGQDVALRCDPISGHVSLYWYRQALGQGPEFLTYFNYEAQQDKSGLPNDRFSAERPEGSISTLTIQRTEQRDSAMYRCASSLAGWEAGYTFGSGTRLTVV.

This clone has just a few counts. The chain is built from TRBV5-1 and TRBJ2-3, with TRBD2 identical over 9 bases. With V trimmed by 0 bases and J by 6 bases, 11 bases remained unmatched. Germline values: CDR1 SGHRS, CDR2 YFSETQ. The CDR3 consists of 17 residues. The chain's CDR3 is CASSLALASGAPDTQYF. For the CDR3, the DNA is TGCGCCAGCAGCTTGGCCTTGGCTAGCGGGGCCCCCGATACGCAGTATTTT.

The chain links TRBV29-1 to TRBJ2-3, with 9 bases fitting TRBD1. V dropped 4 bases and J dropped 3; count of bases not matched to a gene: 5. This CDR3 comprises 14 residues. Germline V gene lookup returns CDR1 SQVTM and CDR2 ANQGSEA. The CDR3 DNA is TGCAGCGTTGTCGGACAGGGGAGAACAGATACGCAGTATTTT. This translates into CSVVGQGRTDTQYF.

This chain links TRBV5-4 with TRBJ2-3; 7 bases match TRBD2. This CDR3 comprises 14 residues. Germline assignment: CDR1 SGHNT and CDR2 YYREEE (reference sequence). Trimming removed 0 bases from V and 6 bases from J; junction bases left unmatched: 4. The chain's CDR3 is CASSLDGRTDTQYF. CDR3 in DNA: TGTGCCAGCAGCTTGGACGGGAGGACGGATACGCAGTATTTT.

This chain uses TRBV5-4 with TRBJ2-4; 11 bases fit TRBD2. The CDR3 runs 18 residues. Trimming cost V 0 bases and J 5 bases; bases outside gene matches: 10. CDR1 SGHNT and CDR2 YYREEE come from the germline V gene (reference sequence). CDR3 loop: CASSLAVIAGGPQNIQYF. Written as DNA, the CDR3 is TGTGCCAGCAGCTTGGCGGTCATAGCGGGAGGGCCCCAAAACATTCAGTACTTC.

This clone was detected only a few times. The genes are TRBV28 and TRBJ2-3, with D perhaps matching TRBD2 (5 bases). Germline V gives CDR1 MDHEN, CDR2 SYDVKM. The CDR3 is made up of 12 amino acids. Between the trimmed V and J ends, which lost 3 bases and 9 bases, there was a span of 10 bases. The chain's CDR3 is CASSFTRMTQYF. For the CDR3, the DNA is TGTGCCAGCAGTTTCACTAGAATGACGCAGTATTTT.

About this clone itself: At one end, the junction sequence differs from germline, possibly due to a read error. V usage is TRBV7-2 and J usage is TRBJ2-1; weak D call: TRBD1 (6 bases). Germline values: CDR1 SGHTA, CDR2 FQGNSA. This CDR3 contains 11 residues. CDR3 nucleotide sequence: TGTGCCAGCACCTTACAGGGTGAGCAGTTCTTC. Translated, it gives CASTLQGEQFF.

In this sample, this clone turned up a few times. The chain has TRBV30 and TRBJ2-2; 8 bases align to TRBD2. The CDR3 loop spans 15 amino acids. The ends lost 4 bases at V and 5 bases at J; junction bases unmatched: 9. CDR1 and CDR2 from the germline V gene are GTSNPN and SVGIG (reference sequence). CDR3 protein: CAWTVVAGSTGELFF. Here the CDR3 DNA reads TGTGCCTGGACGGTTGTAGCGGGAAGTACCGGGGAGCTGTTTTTT.

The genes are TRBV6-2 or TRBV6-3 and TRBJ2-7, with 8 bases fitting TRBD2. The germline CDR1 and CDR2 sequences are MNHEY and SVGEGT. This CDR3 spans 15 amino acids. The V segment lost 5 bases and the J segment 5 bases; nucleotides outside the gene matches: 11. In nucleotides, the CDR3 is TGTGCCAGCAGTCTCCGGGGACTAGGGTTGGACGAGCAGTACTTC. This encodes CASSLRGLGLDEQYF.

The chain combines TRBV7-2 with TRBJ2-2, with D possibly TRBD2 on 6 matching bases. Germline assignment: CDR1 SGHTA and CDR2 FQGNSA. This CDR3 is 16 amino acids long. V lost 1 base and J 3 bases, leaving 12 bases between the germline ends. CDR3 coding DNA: TGTGCCAGCAGCTTAGGACTTCGGGGGTACACCGGGGAGCTGTTTTTT. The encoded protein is CASSLGLRGYTGELFF.